What follows are 9 T cell receptor beta chains derived from one specimen sequenced in a study of T cell responses to AZD1222 COVID-19 vaccine. Sequencing was performed with immunoSEQ multiplex PCR; in TCRdb, only in-frame clones are kept and a portion is missing. The sample has 100,000 to 120,000 clones; 85% to 95% are singletons. This sample comprised peripheral blood, obtained on day 0 of AZD1222 vaccination. Receptors were obtained from an adult in good health.

This chain links TRBV28 with TRBJ1-5; D unresolved. The germline V gene encodes CDR1 MDHEN and CDR2 SYDVKM. Trimming took off 3 bases at V and 6 bases at J, with 12 bases between the two ends. The CDR3 contains 14 residues. The CDR3 sequence: CASSFPGSSQPQHF. CDR3 bases: TGTGCCAGCAGTTTCCCGGGGTCGAGTCAGCCCCAGCATTTT.

The chain joins TRBV28 to TRBJ1-1, with 7 nucleotides matching TRBD1. The CDR3 runs to 13 residues. CDR1 and CDR2 from the germline V gene are MDHEN and SYDVKM. Trimming removed 6 bases from V and 3 bases from J; junction bases left unmatched: 4. CDR3 DNA: TGTGCCAGCAGGACAGGGATTTACACTGAAGCTTTCTTT. This codes for CASRTGIYTEAFF.

This sequence joins TRBV4-2 and TRBJ2-3; 14 bases match TRBD2. Germline CDR1 LGHNA, CDR2 YNFKEQ. With 0 bases clipped from V and 5 bases from J, the junction kept 13 bases outside the gene matches. This CDR3 has 20 residues. The CDR3 protein is CASSQDWVSGLAGGIDTQYF. The CDR3 nucleotides are TGTGCCAGCAGCCAAGATTGGGTATCAGGACTAGCGGGGGGAATAGATACGCAGTATTTT.

V usage is TRBV6-5 and J usage is TRBJ2-1, with a weak D call TRBD2 (6 bases). Trimming took 5 bases from V and 2 from J, leaving 13 bases between them. This CDR3 is built from 15 residues. From germline, CDR1 is MNHEY and CDR2 SVGAGI. The CDR3 here is CASSPRDSAYNEQFF. DNA for the CDR3: TGTGCCAGCAGTCCACGGGACTCCGCCTACAATGAGCAGTTCTTC.

The chain combines TRBV7-9 with TRBJ1-4; D is ambiguous. The V end was cut by 5 bases, the J end by 8 bases, with 12 bases between. This CDR3 has 13 amino acids. From germline, CDR1 is SEHNR and CDR2 FQNEAQ (reference sequence). CDR3: CASSRGVVEKLFF. CDR3 sequence (DNA): TGTGCCAGCAGCCGTGGGGTGGTGGAAAAACTGTTTTTT. Looking up the rest from reference TRBV7-9 and TRBJ1-4 gives the full variable domain: DTGVSQNPRHKITKRGQNVTFRCDPISEHNRLYWYRQTLGQGPEFLTYFQNEAQLEKSRLLSDRFSAERPKGSFSTLEIQRTEQGDSAMYLCASSRGVVEKLFFGSGTQLSVL.

V is TRBV4-2 and J is TRBJ1-2, with 8 nucleotides matching TRBD1. Trimming cost V 0 bases and J 0 bases; bases outside gene matches: 0. This CDR3 has 15 residues. Germline assignment: CDR1 LGHNA and CDR2 YNFKEQ. The CDR3 spells CASSQETGANYGYTF. CDR3 sequence (DNA): TGTGCCAGCAGCCAAGAGACAGGGGCTAACTATGGCTACACCTTC.

There are a few counts of this clone. This chain links TRBV28 with TRBJ2-2; D gene ambiguous. Deletions cut 6 bases from V and 4 bases from J, with 0 bases between. The CDR3 is 10 residues long. Germline V gene data show CDR1 as MDHEN and CDR2 as SYDVKM. CDR3 sequence reads: CASSTGELFF. In nucleotides, the CDR3 is TGTGCCAGCAGCACCGGGGAGCTGTTTTTT.

This rearrangement joins TRBV19 to TRBJ2-3; 7 bases line up with TRBD1. The CDR3 extends over 16 amino acids. V gave up 3 bases and J gave up 0 bases; unmatched junction bases: 6. Germline V CDR1 and CDR2: LNHDA, SQIVND (reference sequence). CDR3 nucleotide sequence: TGTGCCAGTAGTATTACGGGACAGCCTAGCACAGATACGCAGTATTTT. Protein product: CASSITGQPSTDTQYF.

The CDR3 reads CASSERQGAAGELFF. The CDR3 DNA reads as TGCGCCAGCAGCGAGCGACAGGGGGCGGCGGGGGAGCTGTTTTTT. The J gene is TRBJ2-2, the V gene TRBV5-1; 10 bases map to TRBD1. Germline CDR1 and CDR2: SGHRS and YFSETQ. V lost 4 bases to trimming and J lost 8 bases; unmatched junction nucleotides: 8. The CDR3 is 15 amino acids.